The 30 T cell receptor beta chains below come from one sample, sequenced in a study of cytomegalovirus exposure and HLA in healthy donors. 60 Vbeta and 13 Jbeta primers were used in PCR. Sequencing used immunoSEQ multiplex PCR; TCRdb keeps in-frame clones, though not all of them. Of roughly 250,000 clones in the sample, about 66% were seen once. Sample: PBMCs. These receptors all come from a female donor in good health and CMV-seronegative.

This clone was observed a handful of times. The chain is built from TRBV7-6 and TRBJ2-3; maybe TRBD2 (6 bases). From germline, CDR1 is SGHVS and CDR2 FNYEAQ. Trimming removed 1 base at V and 6 bases at J, with 11 bases between. CDR3 length equals 14 residues. As DNA, the CDR3 is TGTGCCAGCAGCTTAGGGCGGGAATCGGATACGCAGTATTTT. This sequence encodes CASSLGRESDTQYF. The entire variable domain, with the rest obtained from reference TRBV7-6 and TRBJ2-3, is as follows: GAGVSQSPRYKVTKRGQDVALRCDPISGHVSLYWYRQALGQGPEFLTYFNYEAQQDKSGLPNDRFSAERPEGSISTLTIQRTEQRDSAMYRCASSLGRESDTQYFGPGTRLTVL.

This chain links TRBV5-1 with TRBJ1-1; tentative D call: TRBD1 (6 bases). V was shortened by 4 bases and J by 3 bases, with 19 bases between the two germline ends. Germline V gene data show CDR1 as SGHRS and CDR2 as YFSETQ. The CDR3 has 16 amino acids. Here the CDR3 DNA reads TGCGCCAGCAGCCTCGAAGGGGACAATAGGGACACTGAAGCTTTCTTT. It translates to CASSLEGDNRDTEAFF.

A few counts support this clone. One end of the junction does not line up with germline, which may come from a read error. This chain connects TRBV7-9 to TRBJ2-7; 14 bases are a match to TRBD2. The CDR3 length is 12 residues. The germline V gene has CDR1 SEHNR and CDR2 FQNEAQ (reference sequence). The DNA for the CDR3 is TGTGCCAGCAGCAACACGGGACTAGCGGGAGCATTC. As protein: CASSNTGLAGAF.

This chain connects TRBV28 to TRBJ1-1; the D gene is possibly TRBD1 (6 bases). The CDR3 has 16 amino acids. V dropped 4 bases and J dropped 5 bases, with 20 bases sitting between them. The germline gives CDR1 MDHEN, CDR2 SYDVKM. The CDR3 spells CASSSPWTVGGTEAFF. DNA of the CDR3: TGTGCCAGCAGTTCACCCTGGACAGTCGGGGGGACTGAAGCTTTCTTT.

The rearrangement links TRBV19 to TRBJ2-2; 9 bases agree with TRBD2. There are 16 residues in the CDR3. Germline values: CDR1 LNHDA, CDR2 SQIVND (reference sequence). Trimming at V came to 5 bases and at J to 1 base, leaving 5 bases not matched to a gene. CDR3 protein: CASSSRTSVNTGELFF. In nucleotides, the CDR3 is TGTGCCAGTAGTTCCCGGACTAGCGTGAACACCGGGGAGCTGTTTTTT.

The V and J genes are TRBV19 and TRBJ1-2; 8 nucleotides match TRBD1. The CDR3 sequence is 17 residues long. J lost 2 bases, V lost 1 base, and 9 bases had no gene match. Germline V gives CDR1 LNHDA, CDR2 SQIVND (reference sequence). CDR3 bases: TGTGCCAGTAGTATAGTGGACCCGGGACAGGAGAACTATGGCTACACCTTC. It translates to CASSIVDPGQENYGYTF.

The chain has TRBV1 and TRBJ2-5; the D call of TRBD2 is as the table states it, not checked on the DNA. TRBV1 is deemed a pseudogene. CDR3 length: 16 residues. The CDR3 protein is CTSSLRLAGKQETQYF. CDR3 nucleotides: TGCACCAGCAGCCTAAGACTAGCGGGGAAACAAGAGACCCAGTACTTC.

V gene TRBV5-4 combines with J gene TRBJ2-6, with D hard to call. V was clipped by 1 base and J by 9 bases, with 8 bases between them. The germline V gene encodes CDR1 SGHNT and CDR2 YYREEE (reference sequence). This CDR3 spans 13 amino acids. The CDR3 here is CASSLSGFNVLTF. CDR3 DNA sequence: TGTGCCAGCAGCTTGTCGGGTTTCAACGTCCTGACTTTC.

The chain joins TRBV5-3 to TRBJ2-1; 9 bases line up with TRBD2. TRBV5-3 is assigned to the ORF class and has an uncertain function. V gave up 5 bases and J gave up 6 bases; unmatched junction bases: 12. This CDR3 is 16 amino acids long. The CDR3 spells CARRSPSCGRANEQFF. In DNA form, the CDR3 reads TGTGCCAGAAGATCCCCCTCATGCGGGAGGGCCAATGAGCAGTTCTTC.

The J gene is TRBJ2-1, the V gene TRBV2; TRBD1 matches 11 bases. In germline, CDR1 is SNHLY, CDR2 FYNNEI. Trimming removed 10 bases from V and 3 bases from J; junction bases left unmatched: 5. The CDR3 is 14 residues long. The CDR3 DNA reads as TGTGCCACACCCGGGACAGGGGGCTACAATGAGCAGTTCTTC. It codes for CATPGTGGYNEQFF.

The chain is built from TRBV27 and TRBJ2-6; 7 bases align to TRBD2. V lost 5 bases, J lost 0 bases, and 10 bases stayed unmatched. The V gene's germline CDR1 is MNHEY and CDR2 SMNVEV (reference sequence). The CDR3 spans 18 residues. The CDR3 DNA sequence: TGTGCCAGCAGTGCCTGGGGGGGGAGAGCCTCTGGGGCCAACGTCCTGACTTTC. Protein sequence: CASSAWGGRASGANVLTF.

The rearrangement uses TRBV2 and TRBJ1-2; D possibly corresponds to TRBD1 (6 bases). The length of the CDR3 is 14 residues. Looked up from germline, CDR1 is SNHLY and CDR2 is FYNNEI. Trimming removed 5 bases from V and 6 bases from J, with 16 bases in between. CDR3 in DNA: TGTGCCAGCAGTTCAGAGGGGGGGGTAAATGGCTACACCTTC. This translates into CASSSEGGVNGYTF.

The chain recombines TRBV6-6 with TRBJ1-6; 9 positions agree with TRBD1. The CDR3 has 13 amino acids. Germline V gene data show CDR1 as MNHNY and CDR2 as SVGAGI (reference sequence). V dropped 5 bases and J dropped 7; count of bases not matched to a gene: 0. CDR3 bases: TGTGCCAGCAGTGGGACAGGGAATTCACCCCTCCACTTT. It is translated as CASSGTGNSPLHF.

The CDR3: CATGLAGADEQYF. CDR3 DNA sequence: TGTGCCACGGGACTAGCGGGAGCAGACGAGCAGTACTTC. The chain combines TRBV15 with TRBJ2-7; 14 bases are shared with TRBD2. The CDR3 consists of 13 residues. Unmatched junction bases numbered 3, after V lost 9 bases and J lost 5 bases. Per the germline V gene, CDR1 is LNHNV and CDR2 is YYDKDF (reference sequence).

The rearrangement uses TRBV14 and TRBJ2-6; D unclear. The CDR3 runs to 16 residues. Germline CDR1 reads SGHDN; CDR2 reads FVKESK. Trimming pared 3 bases from V and 0 bases from J, leaving 9 bases between. The DNA for the CDR3 is TGTGCCAGCAGCCACGGATACTACTCTGGGGCCAACGTCCTGACTTTC. This translates into CASSHGYYSGANVLTF. The whole variable domain, filled in from reference TRBV14 and TRBJ2-6, reads EAGVTQFPSHSVIEKGQTVTLRCDPISGHDNLYWYRRVMGKEIKFLLHFVKESKQDESGMPNNRFLAERTGGTYSTLKVQPAELEDSGVYFCASSHGYYSGANVLTFGAGSRLTVL.

The chain recombines TRBV28 with TRBJ2-7, with 7 positions matching TRBD2. CDR1 and CDR2 from the germline V gene are MDHEN and SYDVKM. The CDR3 consists of 13 residues. Germline trimming cut 5 bases from V and 6 bases from J; bases unmatched to any gene: 7. CDR3 sequence: CASSPREGSEQYF. The CDR3 DNA reads TGTGCCAGCAGTCCCAGGGAGGGGAGCGAGCAGTACTTC.

The chain links TRBV27 to TRBJ1-1, with D uncertain. The CDR3 extends over 14 amino acids. CDR1 is MNHEY, CDR2 SMNVEV, per germline (reference sequence). Trimming stripped 4 bases from V and 1 base from J, with 10 bases between. CDR3 nucleotide sequence: TGTGCCAGCAGTTCCCCCCACAAGAACACTGAAGCTTTCTTT. Translated, it gives CASSSPHKNTEAFF.

The chain couples TRBV9 to TRBJ2-1, with a weak D call TRBD2 (6 bases). CDR3 size: 15 residues. In germline, CDR1 is SGDLS, CDR2 YYNGEE. Trimming pared 0 bases from V and 6 bases from J, leaving 13 bases between. The CDR3 is CASSVAGDPGNEQFF. The CDR3 coding sequence is TGTGCCAGCAGCGTAGCGGGGGATCCGGGCAATGAGCAGTTCTTC.

CDR3 bases: TGTGCCAGCAGCTTTCGGGAGGGCACGCAGTATTTT. Encoded protein: CASSFREGTQYF. The genes are TRBV11-2 and TRBJ2-3; 8 bases map to TRBD2. With 3 bases clipped from V and 9 bases from J, the junction kept 2 bases outside the gene matches. Germline CDR1 SGHAT, CDR2 FQNNGV. The CDR3 totals 12 residues.

The rearrangement links TRBV28 to TRBJ2-5, with D unclear. V shed 4 bases and J shed 7 bases, with 16 bases lying between them. This CDR3 spans 14 amino acids. Germline assignment: CDR1 MDHEN and CDR2 SYDVKM. The CDR3 coding sequence is TGTGCCAGCAGTTCTCCCGACTGGCCCAGGACCCAGTACTTC. This encodes CASSSPDWPRTQYF. Drawing the rest from reference TRBV28 and TRBJ2-5, the complete variable domain is DVKVTQSSRYLVKRTGEKVFLECVQDMDHENMFWYRQDPGLGLRLIYFSYDVKMKEKGDIPEGYSVSREKKERFSLILESASTNQTSMYLCASSSPDWPRTQYFGPGTRLLVL.

V and J are TRBV15 and TRBJ1-1; D not certain. Looked up from germline, CDR1 is LNHNV and CDR2 is YYDKDF (reference sequence). This CDR3 comprises 16 residues. Trimming pared 0 bases from V and 5 bases from J, leaving 16 bases between. The chain's CDR3 is CATSRERREGGTEAFF. The DNA of the CDR3 is TGTGCCACCAGCAGAGAGAGGAGGGAGGGCGGGACTGAAGCTTTCTTT.

The chain recombines TRBV7-6 with TRBJ2-7, with 7 bases lining up with TRBD2. CDR1 and CDR2 (germline): SGHVS, FNYEAQ. V was clipped by 5 bases and J by 2 bases; unmatched bases: 15. This CDR3 region has 17 residues. CDR3 coding DNA: TGTGCCAGCAGCCCTCATGCTGGCCAGCGGGGAACCTACGAGCAGTACTTC. Its protein is CASSPHAGQRGTYEQYF.

The chain uses TRBV14 and TRBJ1-2, with a possible D match to TRBD1 (6 bases). Per the germline V gene, CDR1 is SGHDN and CDR2 is FVKESK. Trimming took off 4 bases at V and 5 bases at J, with 23 bases between the two ends. This CDR3 contains 17 residues. The CDR3 protein is CASSPEATTGPNYGYTF. The CDR3 DNA is TGTGCCAGCAGCCCCGAAGCCACGACAGGACCCAATTATGGCTACACCTTC.

About this clone itself: The sample carries other DNA sequences with the same CDR3. The chain has TRBV25-1 and TRBJ2-7, with D unclear. CDR3 length equals 11 residues. Trimming took 6 bases from V and 4 from J, leaving 7 bases between them. CDR1 and CDR2 (germline): MGHDK, SYGVNS. CDR3 DNA sequence: TGTGCCAGCAGCCTCGGGTACGAGCAGTACTTC. It specifies CASSLGYEQYF.

The chain recombines TRBV7-9 with TRBJ2-1; 12 positions agree with TRBD2. Germline-derived CDR1 and CDR2 are SEHNR and FQNEAQ (reference sequence). Losses at the gene ends were 0 bases for V and 10 bases for J; bases not matched to a gene: 7. The CDR3 loop spans 16 amino acids. CDR3 amino acids: CASSLARSLAGGEQFF. In nucleotides, the CDR3 is TGTGCCAGCAGCTTAGCGCGATCCCTAGCGGGGGGGGAGCAGTTCTTC.

This clone has just a few counts. The chain carries TRBV7-9 and TRBJ1-6, with 7 bases lining up with TRBD1. CDR3 size: 14 residues. The germline V gene has CDR1 SEHNR and CDR2 FQNEAQ (reference sequence). With 8 bases clipped from V and 10 bases from J, the junction kept 11 bases outside the gene matches. Written as DNA, the CDR3 is TGTGCCAGCGCCCATGGACAGGACTTATCACCCCTCCACTTT. This encodes CASAHGQDLSPLHF.

Comment on this clone: Compared with germline, one end of the junction differs, possibly owing to a read error. Other DNA variants within this sample encode the same CDR3. The chain links TRBV5-1 to TRBJ2-4, with TRBD2 matching over 10 bases. There are 17 residues in the CDR3. Germline V CDR1 and CDR2: SGHRS, YFSETQ. The CDR3 bases are TGCGCCAGCAGCTTTGACAGCGGGAGGGGAGCCAAAAACATCCAGTACTTC. Translation: CASSFDSGRGAKNIQYF.

This clone occurred once. The V call is TRBV5-6, the J call TRBJ2-1; D not resolved. The V gene's germline CDR1 is SGHDT and CDR2 YYEEEE. CDR3 length: 15 residues. Trimming pared 2 bases from V and 4 bases from J, leaving 13 bases between. The CDR3 coding sequence is TGTGCCAGCAGCTTCGGAGTCTTAGAGTACAATGAGCAGTTCTTC. Amino acids: CASSFGVLEYNEQFF.

The gene calls are TRBV2 and TRBJ2-1, with D possibly being TRBD2 (5 bases). CDR3 length: 13 amino acids. Trimming pared 4 bases from V and 4 bases from J, leaving 8 bases between. In germline, CDR1 is SNHLY, CDR2 FYNNEI. The CDR3 here is CASSGGEYNEQFF. CDR3 sequence (DNA): TGTGCCAGCAGTGGTGGGGAGTACAATGAGCAGTTCTTC. Full variable domain (missing parts from reference TRBV2 and TRBJ2-1): EPEVTQTPSHQVTQMGQEVILRCVPISNHLYFYWYRQILGQKVEFLVSFYNNEISEKSEIFDDQFSVERPDGSNFTLKIRSTKLEDSAMYFCASSGGEYNEQFFGPGTRLTVL.

The chain is built from TRBV29-1 and TRBJ2-1; a weak D match, TRBD2 (6 bases). Trimming removed 6 bases at V and 0 bases at J, with 9 bases between. Germline-derived CDR1 and CDR2 are SQVTM and ANQGSEA. CDR3 length equals 13 residues. CDR3 bases: TGCAGCGTCCGGACTACCTCCTACAATGAGCAGTTCTTC. This codes for CSVRTTSYNEQFF.